Listed below are T cell receptor beta chains from one sample, sequenced in a study of cytotoxic CD8 clonotypes in ibrutinib-treated CLL. The assay was immunoSEQ multiplex PCR, and TCRdb's table has in-frame clones only and misses some. Of tens of thousands of clones in the sample, about 68% are singletons; the top ten hold around 7.9%. This material consisted of PBMCs, taken before ibrutinib treatment. These receptors were obtained from a human donor with chronic lymphocytic leukemia. Each CDR3 is given without its conserved first and last residue. The order of the fields is D gene, J gene, V gene, CDR3 protein. The D gene is left open where the match is weak.

-	TRBJ1-5	TRBV5-1	ASILDNGCGNQPQH
TRBD1	TRBJ1-1	TRBV19	ASSTDRGWGLNSRRAEAF
TRBD1	TRBJ1-1	TRBV27	ASYRGGGTEAF
TRBD1	TRBJ1-2	TRBV7-9	ASSDPGGGGYGYT
TRBD2	TRBJ2-7	TRBV29-1	SVIKRGYEQY
-	TRBJ1-5	TRBV5-1	ASSLEAGLGQPQH
TRBD1	TRBJ2-7	TRBV27	ASRGQGAISEQY
-	TRBJ1-6	TRBV11-2	ASGSLTLPLH
-	TRBJ1-1	TRBV2	ASSAVHTNTEAF
TRBD2	TRBJ2-1	TRBV7-2	ASSLQTSGTSGRADEQF
-	TRBJ1-2	TRBV6-6	ASSYAGLGGYT
-	TRBJ2-1	TRBV7-8	ASSPRPPGGWINEQF
-	TRBJ2-5	TRBV30	AWRKAVQKETQY
-	TRBJ1-4	TRBV7-6	ASGPAEKLF
-	TRBJ2-6	TRBV5-1	ASSAGHPSSGANVLT
TRBD2	TRBJ2-5	TRBV11-2	ASSPRLAGGGETQY
TRBD1	TRBJ1-1	TRBV7-2	ASSQMGRGLEHTEAF
-	TRBJ2-2	TRBV30	AWSKGLNTGELF
-	TRBJ1-5	TRBV28	ASSSTRGNQPQH
TRBD1	TRBJ1-6	TRBV2	ASTPGGGISPLH
TRBD1	TRBJ1-1	TRBV30	AWTGQARRTEAF
-	TRBJ1-6	TRBV5-8	ASSLGGPGVRPLH
-	TRBJ1-3	TRBV7-2	ASSLMGSGNTIY
-	TRBJ1-2	TRBV7-2	ASSLGNRYGYT
TRBD2	TRBJ2-5	TRBV9	ASSPGTSGGFGETQY
-	TRBJ2-1	TRBV9	ASSATTGTEQF
TRBD1	TRBJ1-5	TRBV19	ASSLGTGTVFNQPQH
TRBD2	TRBJ2-1	TRBV29-1	SILQGLAGEGWNEQF
-	TRBJ2-2	TRBV10-3	AISESPPSPLF
TRBD1	TRBJ1-4	TRBV7-9	ASRPGTVNNEKLF
-	TRBJ1-5	TRBV19	ASSGWNSVQVQAQH
TRBD2	TRBJ2-2	TRBV5-4	ASSLGRERTGELF
TRBD1	TRBJ1-1	TRBV5-4	ASSPGDGRGTEAF
-	TRBJ2-5	TRBV6-5	ASSYRRDRRKETQY
TRBD1	TRBJ1-2	TRBV28	ASSYAGGKYGYT
TRBD1	TRBJ1-2	TRBV14	ASSQYTGAGYGYT
TRBD2	TRBJ2-7	TRBV7-2	ASSFSGSSYEQY
-	TRBJ1-2	TRBV18	ASSPIEMSGYT
TRBD2	TRBJ2-7	TRBV18	ASSPQAAGAYEQY
TRBD1	TRBJ2-7	TRBV4-3	ASSQEGGQGLHEQY
-	TRBJ1-5	TRBV27	ASSLSLPGQPQH
TRBD2	TRBJ2-3	TRBV4-3	ASSQTLAGGPIDTQY
-	TRBJ1-1	TRBV6-5	ASIPKRNTEAF
-	TRBJ2-1	TRBV7-9	ASSSETVSQF
-	TRBJ2-3	TRBV21-1	ASRPGLAQRTDTQY
-	TRBJ2-7	TRBV29-1	SVSEYYEQY
TRBD1	TRBJ2-5	TRBV4-1	ASSQGPDRGGETQY
-	TRBJ2-3	TRBV5-1	ASSLAQGTTDTQY
TRBD2	TRBJ2-1	TRBV7-7	ASSRGSGSYNEQF
-	TRBJ2-1	TRBV9	ASSPRSGVAINEQF
TRBD1	TRBJ1-6	TRBV6-5	ASRTGVSYNSPLH
TRBD2	TRBJ2-5	TRBV6-5	ASREGLAGLQY
-	TRBJ1-5	TRBV5-6	ASSWAVLGPQH
TRBD1	TRBJ1-2	TRBV27	ASSLTGGGYYGYT
TRBD2	TRBJ2-7	TRBV13	ASNREGVYEQY
-	TRBJ1-6	TRBV7-9	ASSLGSGFYNSPLH
-	TRBJ2-6	TRBV5-1	ASSLVGSGANVLT
TRBD1	TRBJ1-5	TRBV30	AWSDPRTGINQPQH
-	TRBJ1-6	TRBV2	ASSETENNSPLH